This TCR beta chain was profiled in a study of blood T cell repertoires in COVID-19. This CDR3 has 16 amino acids. In assigning cohorts, the study relied on participant-reported clinical history. Original processing methods: The authors estimated nucleated cell counts from reference gene primer amplification. Some clones are missing from TCRdb's copy, which holds only in-frame ones; the method was immunoSEQ multiplex PCR. That table is the source of V, J and clone size, and D and trimming were worked out from the DNA. The data contain 150,000 to 200,000 clones, 85% to 90% of them seen just once; the ten biggest clones take up roughly 25%.

The TCR sequence derives from a woman in her thirties or forties in a cohort exposed to, infected with or recovered from COVID-19 (not recorded which). The chain links TRBV1 to TRBJ2-1; the table's D call TRBD2 went unverified against the DNA. TRBV1 is assigned pseudogene status. The specimen was PBMCs or T cells enriched from blood (not recorded which). CDR3 bases: TGCACCAGCAGCCAGGGGCTGCGGGGGACCTACAATGAGCAGTTCTTC. Its translation is CTSSQGLRGTYNEQFF.